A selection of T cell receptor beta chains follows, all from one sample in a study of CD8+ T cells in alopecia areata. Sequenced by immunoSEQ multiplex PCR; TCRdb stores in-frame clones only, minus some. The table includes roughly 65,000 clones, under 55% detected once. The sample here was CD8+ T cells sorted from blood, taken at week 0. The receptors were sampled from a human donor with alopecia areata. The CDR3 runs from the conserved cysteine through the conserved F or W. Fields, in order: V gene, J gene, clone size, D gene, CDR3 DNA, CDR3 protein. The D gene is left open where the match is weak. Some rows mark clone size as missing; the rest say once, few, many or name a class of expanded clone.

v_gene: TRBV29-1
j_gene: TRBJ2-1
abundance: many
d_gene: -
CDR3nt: TGCAGCGTTGACGGGGGGCTGACGAATTGGGATGAGCAGTTCTTC
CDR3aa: CSVDGGLTNWDEQFF

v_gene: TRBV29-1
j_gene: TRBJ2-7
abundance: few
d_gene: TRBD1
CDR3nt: TGCAGCGTTGGAGCCCAGGGGGATGGCGAGCAGTACTTC
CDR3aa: CSVGAQGDGEQYF

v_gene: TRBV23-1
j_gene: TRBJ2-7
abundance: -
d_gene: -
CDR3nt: TGCGCCAGCAGTCCCCTGTGGGCATCCTCCTACGAGCAGTACTTC
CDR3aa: CASSPLWASSYEQYF

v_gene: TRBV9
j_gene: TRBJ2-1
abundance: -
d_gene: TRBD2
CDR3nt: TGTGCCAGCAGCCTCAGACTAGCGGGTGTCGATGAGCAGTTCTTC
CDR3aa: CASSLRLAGVDEQFF

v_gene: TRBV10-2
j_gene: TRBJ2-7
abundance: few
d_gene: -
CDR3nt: TGCGCCAGCAGTGAGGACACCCGCTCCTACGAGCAGTACTTC
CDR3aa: CASSEDTRSYEQYF

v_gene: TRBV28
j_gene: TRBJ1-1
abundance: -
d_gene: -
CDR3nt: TGTGCCAGCAGATACCTTTCAGCTACGAACACTGAAGCTTTCTTT
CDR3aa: CASRYLSATNTEAFF

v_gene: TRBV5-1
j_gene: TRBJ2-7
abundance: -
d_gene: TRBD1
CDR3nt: TGCGCCAGCAGCTTGAACAGGGGTAATGTCTACGAGCAGTACTTC
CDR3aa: CASSLNRGNVYEQYF

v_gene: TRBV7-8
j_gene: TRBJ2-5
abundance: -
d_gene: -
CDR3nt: TGTGCCAGCAGCTTAGCCAGGGGAGTTTGGGAGACCCAGTACTTC
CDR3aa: CASSLARGVWETQYF

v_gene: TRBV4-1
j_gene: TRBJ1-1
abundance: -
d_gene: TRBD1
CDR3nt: TGCGCCAGCAGCCCGCAGGGGGACACTGAAGCTTTCTTT
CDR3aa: CASSPQGDTEAFF

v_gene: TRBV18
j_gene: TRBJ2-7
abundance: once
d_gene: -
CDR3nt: TGTGCCAGCTCACCAGAAGCTGCAGGGATCCGCGGCGAGCAGTACTTC
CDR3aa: CASSPEAAGIRGEQYF

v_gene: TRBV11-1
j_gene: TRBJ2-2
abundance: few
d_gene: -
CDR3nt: TGTGCCAGCAGCTTAGCGAGGGATACACACACCGGGGAGCTGTTTTTT
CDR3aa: CASSLARDTHTGELFF

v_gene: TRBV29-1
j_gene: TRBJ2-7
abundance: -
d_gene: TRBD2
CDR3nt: TGCAGCGCTCAGGGGGGACTAGCGGGGATAAACTACGAGCAGTACTTC
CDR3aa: CSAQGGLAGINYEQYF

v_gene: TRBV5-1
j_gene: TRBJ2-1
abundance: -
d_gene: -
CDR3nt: TGCGCCAGTAAGGAGGGGGGCAATGAGCAGTTCTTC
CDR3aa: CASKEGGNEQFF

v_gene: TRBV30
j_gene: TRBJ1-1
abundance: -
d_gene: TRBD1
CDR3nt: TGTGCCTGGAGTGACGGGACAGGGGTTGAAGCTTTCTTT
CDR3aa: CAWSDGTGVEAFF